Below, 18 T cell receptor beta chains from the same sample are listed, as sequenced in a study of blood T cells in healthy people across ages. For the second PCR, which ran for about 7 to 11 cycles, a sample-barcoded 5' primer and a J-beta primer mix were used. TCRdb independently ran MiXCR on the 5' RACE reads; one entry per CDR3 protein. The sample lists 550,000 to 750,000 distinct CDR3 sequences, approximately 21% occurring once. Sequenced input: blood. The receptor source for this set is a man aged 65 to 79 in good health.

This rearrangement joins TRBV30 to TRBJ1-2; D remains unclear. CDR3 length: 12 amino acids. Germline values: CDR1 GTSNPN, CDR2 SVGIG (reference sequence). V lost 0 bases to trimming and J lost 2 bases, with 4 bases between them. CDR3 coding DNA: TGTGCCTGGAGTGTGACAAACTATGGCTACACCTTC. Translated: CAWSVTNYGYTF.

This chain connects TRBV12-3 or TRBV12-4 to TRBJ2-7; D may be TRBD1 (6 bases). This CDR3 spans 13 amino acids. Trimming took 7 bases from V and 5 from J, leaving 15 bases between them. The CDR3 coding sequence is TGTGCCAGCATGCAGGGGCACTTCCACGAGCAGTACTTC. It codes for CASMQGHFHEQYF.

This clonotype was recorded a few times. The CDR3 here is CASSPPDRPTGELFF. CDR3 nucleotide sequence: TGTGCCAGCTCACCACCTGACAGGCCCACCGGGGAGCTGTTTTTT. The rearrangement joins TRBV18 to TRBJ2-2; D possibly corresponds to TRBD1 (6 bases). The CDR3 covers 15 residues. Germline CDR1 and CDR2: KGHSH and LQKENI. Between the trimmed V and J ends, which lost 0 bases and 4 bases, there was a span of 9 bases.

This clonotype was seen more than once but under ten times. Possible read error: a much larger clone is one base away. V is TRBV14 and J is TRBJ2-5; D uncertain. This CDR3 comprises 12 residues. From germline, CDR1 is SGHDN and CDR2 FVKESK. Between the trimmed V and J ends, which lost 0 bases and 6 bases, there was a span of 5 bases. The CDR3 coding sequence is TGTGCCAGCAGCCAAGATATGAAGACCCAGTACTTC. This sequence encodes CASSQDMKTQYF.

This chain uses TRBV20-1 with TRBJ2-7, with a weak D call TRBD1 (6 bases). This CDR3 spans 13 amino acids. Trimming took 3 bases from V and 2 from J, leaving 11 bases between them. Germline V lookup: CDR1 DFQATT, CDR2 SNEGSKA (reference sequence). CDR3 sequence reads: CSARGDTAYEQYF. CDR3 nucleotide sequence: TGCAGTGCTAGGGGGGACACCGCCTACGAGCAGTACTTC.

Only a few counts were recorded for this clonotype. The chain joins TRBV6-5 to TRBJ2-1; TRBD2 matches at 8 bases. Germline CDR1 reads MNHEY; CDR2 reads SVGAGI. The CDR3 spans 15 residues. The V and J ends lost 7 bases and 0 bases, in that order; junction bases with no gene match: 5. The DNA for the CDR3 is TGTGCCAGCACCACGGGGGGGAACTCCTACAATGAGCAGTTCTTC. Protein product: CASTTGGNSYNEQFF.

This clonotype was detected ten times or more. The chain combines TRBV5-1 with TRBJ2-2; 9 positions agree with TRBD1. The CDR3 loop spans 16 amino acids. V lost 2 bases to trimming and J lost 7 bases; unmatched junction nucleotides: 9. Germline lookup yields CDR1 SGHRS and CDR2 YFSETQ. In DNA form, the CDR3 reads TGCGCCAGCAGCTTTGGGACAGGGAATAAGAACGGGGAGCTGTTTTTT. It codes for CASSFGTGNKNGELFF.

This chain uses TRBV10-3 with TRBJ2-4, with D possibly being TRBD1 or TRBD2 (6 bases each). This CDR3 contains 16 residues. Trimming cost V 0 bases and J 6 bases, with 15 bases left between them. Per germline, CDR1 ENHRY and CDR2 SYGVKD. For the CDR3, the DNA is TGTGCCATCAGTGAGTCGGGACAACGAGCGGGAAACATTCAGTACTTC. It is translated as CAISESGQRAGNIQYF.

This clonotype was counted a few times. V and J are TRBV4-3 and TRBJ2-7; 9 nucleotides agree with TRBD2. This CDR3 has 18 residues. CDR1 is LGHNA and CDR2 is YSLEER in the germline V gene. Trimming at V came to 1 base and at J to 5 bases, leaving 15 bases not matched to a gene. Here the CDR3 DNA reads TGCGCCAGCAGCCAAGGGATTCCGGGACTAGCATCAGTCCACGAGCAGTACTTC. As protein: CASSQGIPGLASVHEQYF.

The V call is TRBV5-1, the J call TRBJ2-1; 8 bases are a match to TRBD2. V was pared by 6 bases and J by 4 bases, with 3 bases of the junction left unmatched. Germline CDR1 and CDR2: SGHRS and YFSETQ. CDR3 length: 13 residues. CDR3 protein: CASNSGIYNEQFF. For the CDR3, the DNA is TGCGCCAGCAATAGCGGGATATACAATGAGCAGTTCTTC. Full variable domain (outside the CDR3, taken from reference TRBV5-1 and TRBJ2-1): KAGVTQTPRYLIKTRGQQVTLSCSPISGHRSVSWYQQTPGQGLQFLFEYFSETQRNKGNFPGRFSGRQFSNSRSEMNVSTLELGDSALYLCASNSGIYNEQFFGPGTRLTVL.

This clonotype showed up many times. The chain joins TRBV7-9 to TRBJ1-4; 9 bases agree with TRBD1. The CDR3 spans 14 residues. The trim removed 4 bases at V and 8 bases at J, leaving 5 bases unmatched. Germline CDR1 SEHNR, CDR2 FQNEAQ (reference sequence). In DNA, the CDR3 is TGTGCCAGCAGCTCGACAGGGGGAGGCGAAAAACTGTTTTTT. This sequence encodes CASSSTGGGEKLFF. Looking up the rest from reference TRBV7-9 and TRBJ1-4 gives the full variable domain: DTGVSQNPRHKITKRGQNVTFRCDPISEHNRLYWYRQTLGQGPEFLTYFQNEAQLEKSRLLSDRFSAERPKGSFSTLEIQRTEQGDSAMYLCASSSTGGGEKLFFGSGTQLSVL.

This clonotype was counted only a few times. This sequence joins TRBV20-1 and TRBJ2-5; possible D gene TRBD2, 5 bases. Trimming took 2 bases from V and 9 from J, leaving 13 bases between them. The germline V gene has CDR1 DFQATT and CDR2 SNEGSKA (reference sequence). This CDR3 region has 12 residues. CDR3 sequence (DNA): TGCAGTGCTAGATGGACGGAGGAGGCCCAGTACTTC. It codes for CSARWTEEAQYF.

This clonotype has more than one count but fewer than ten. V is TRBV28 and J is TRBJ2-1; TRBD2 might be the D (5 bases). This CDR3 is 14 amino acids long. Trimming shortened V by 3 bases and J by 2 bases, and 8 bases separated the two germline ends. Per the germline V gene, CDR1 is MDHEN and CDR2 is SYDVKM. The chain's CDR3 is CASSFGEPYNEQFF. For the CDR3, the DNA is TGTGCCAGCAGTTTCGGGGAGCCCTACAATGAGCAGTTCTTC.

This clonotype was recorded many times. V and J are TRBV10-3 and TRBJ2-3; 7 nucleotides line up with TRBD2. The V segment lost 4 bases and the J segment 5 bases; nucleotides outside the gene matches: 9. The CDR3 runs to 15 residues. Germline CDR1 reads ENHRY; CDR2 reads SYGVKD. CDR3 nucleotide sequence: TGTGCCATCAGTGCCCCCGGGGAGGGAGGAGATACGCAGTATTTT. Protein product: CAISAPGEGGDTQYF.

This clonotype was seen only a few times. The chain links TRBV7-2 to TRBJ2-5; a weak D match, TRBD2 (5 bases). The germline V and J ends were trimmed by 5 bases and 2 bases, with 12 bases remaining between them. Germline V gives CDR1 SGHTA, CDR2 FQGNSA. The CDR3 consists of 14 residues. The CDR3 DNA follows: TGTGCCAGCAGCCTCAACCGGGAACAAGAGACCCAGTACTTC. Translating it yields CASSLNREQETQYF.

The chain links TRBV20-1 to TRBJ2-3; TRBD1 aligns across 8 bases. The CDR3 length is 12 residues. Trimming took 3 bases from V and 6 from J; bases not matched to a gene: 2. The germline CDR1 and CDR2 sequences are DFQATT and SNEGSKA (reference sequence). CDR3 DNA: TGCAGTGCTAGGGACAGGGCGGATACGCAGTATTTT. Translation gives CSARDRADTQYF.

DNA for the CDR3: TGTGCCAGCCGTCCAACGGGGGTAAATGAGCAGTTCTTC. Its protein product is CASRPTGVNEQFF. This sequence joins TRBV12-3 or TRBV12-4 and TRBJ2-1; D possibly corresponds to TRBD2 (6 bases). V was cut by 8 bases and J by 7 bases, with 15 bases left in between. The CDR3 has 13 amino acids.

The J gene is TRBJ1-2, the V gene TRBV12-3 or TRBV12-4, with D possibly matching TRBD1 (6 bases). The CDR3 loop spans 18 amino acids. Trimming stripped 5 bases from V and 4 bases from J, with 26 bases between. CDR3 protein: CASSPREGGTPESYGYTF. CDR3 nucleotides: TGTGCCAGCAGTCCAAGAGAAGGGGGGACTCCTGAGAGCTATGGCTACACCTTC.